Listed here are 28 T cell receptor beta chains from one sample, sequenced in a study of CD8 T cells in ankylosing spondylitis (dated by TCRdb to 2015 to 2018). The protocol used for the library was 5' RACE. Reads for this sample came from an Illumina HiSeq 2500. The public sequencing data were trimmed at Q25 with fastp and processed into clonotypes with MiXCR by TCRdb, which kept only in-frame beta chains. Each CDR3 protein appears once, grouped with its most common genes and DNA. The sample table contains 25,000 to 35,000 distinct CDR3 sequences; only one count was recorded for 4.5% to 5.5% of them. Together, the top ten hold around 1.9% of the sample. Material: blood, either unsorted or a sorted T cell fraction (not recorded which). Receptor source: a female donor with ankylosing spondylitis or in good health (not recorded which).

This clonotype came up many times. The chain couples TRBV9 to TRBJ1-1; the D is unclear. The germline CDR1 and CDR2 sequences are SGDLS and YYNGEE. Trimming left V 4 bases short and J 4 bases short, with 17 bases between. CDR3 length equals 15 residues. CDR3 loop: CASSLRPGGSTEAFF. DNA of the CDR3: TGTGCCAGCAGCCTCCGACCCGGAGGGAGCACTGAAGCTTTCTTT.

This clonotype came up many times. The chain uses TRBV9 and TRBJ2-3; D may match TRBD1 or TRBD2 (5 bases each). V lost 4 bases and J lost 0, with 12 bases in between. The CDR3 is 15 residues long. The germline V gene has CDR1 SGDLS and CDR2 YYNGEE. The CDR3: CASSPRDLSTDTQYF. CDR3 nucleotides: TGTGCCAGCAGCCCGAGGGACCTCAGCACAGATACGCAGTATTTT.

This clonotype was observed at least ten times. Written as DNA, the CDR3 is TGTGCCAGCAGCTATGGACAACTGAACACCGGGGAGCTGTTTTTT. This gives the protein CASSYGQLNTGELFF. This sequence joins TRBV9 and TRBJ2-2; a possible D gene is TRBD1 (5 bases). This CDR3 comprises 15 residues. The V and J ends lost 4 bases and 1 base respectively, with 11 bases between them. Germline V gene data show CDR1 as SGDLS and CDR2 as YYNGEE.

This clonotype was found many times. The chain carries TRBV9 and TRBJ2-3; a possible D gene is TRBD1 (6 bases). Deletions cut 5 bases from V and 6 bases from J, with 13 bases between. Germline CDR1 is SGDLS and CDR2 is YYNGEE. The CDR3 is made up of 13 amino acids. For the CDR3, the DNA is TGTGCCAGCAGTAAGACAGGACGGGATACGCAGTATTTT. Amino acid sequence: CASSKTGRDTQYF.

Within the sample, this clonotype is medium-sized. The CDR3 protein is CASSVGGLSYGYTF. The CDR3, as DNA: TGTGCCAGCAGCGTGGGGGGCCTTTCCTATGGCTACACCTTC. The rearrangement joins TRBV9 to TRBJ1-2, with a possible D match to TRBD1 (6 bases). Trimming stripped 2 bases from V and 4 bases from J, with 12 bases between. Germline CDR1 reads SGDLS; CDR2 reads YYNGEE. The CDR3 runs to 14 residues.

Within the sample, this clonotype is medium-sized. The chain carries TRBV9 and TRBJ1-1; D call uncertain. Germline loops: CDR1 SGDLS, CDR2 YYNGEE. The CDR3 is made up of 17 amino acids. Trimming took 3 bases from V and 3 from J, leaving 21 bases between them. CDR3 in amino acids: CASSAQPDWPGDTEAFF. In DNA, the CDR3 is TGTGCCAGCAGCGCGCAGCCTGACTGGCCCGGGGACACTGAAGCTTTCTTT.

The chain has TRBV9 and TRBJ2-2; D perhaps matches TRBD1 (6 bases). Germline values: CDR1 SGDLS, CDR2 YYNGEE. This CDR3 has 15 amino acids. Deletions cut 0 bases from V and 5 bases from J, with 11 bases between. The CDR3 nucleotides are TGTGCCAGCAGCGTAGCCAGTACAGGGACCGGGGAGCTGTTTTTT. Translating it yields CASSVASTGTGELFF.

In this sample, this clonotype turned up a few times. The chain couples TRBV14 to TRBJ2-3; D might be TRBD1 or TRBD2, each matching 6 bases. This CDR3 is 19 amino acids long. Germline V gives CDR1 SGHDN, CDR2 FVKESK. Trimming left V 7 bases short and J 1 base short, with 27 bases between. The CDR3, as DNA: TGTGCCAGCACCATCCCCCGGGGGCAGCCGGCGAACCGCACAGATACGCAGTATTTT. Protein product: CASTIPRGQPANRTDTQYF.

The gene calls are TRBV9 and TRBJ2-3; D is unresolved. Germline V lookup: CDR1 SGDLS, CDR2 YYNGEE. This CDR3 spans 14 amino acids. Trimming stripped 4 bases from V and 3 bases from J, with 12 bases between. CDR3 residues: CASSPHAWTDTQYF. The DNA of the CDR3 is TGTGCCAGCAGCCCCCACGCGTGGACAGATACGCAGTATTTT.

As regards this clonotype: It is likely a read error, because the conserved phenylalanine at the end of the CDR3 is missing. The chain links TRBV9 to TRBJ2-6, with D uncertain. The CDR3 extends over 16 amino acids. The V gene lost 3 bases and the J gene lost 3 bases, with 13 bases spanning the gap. Germline values: CDR1 SGDLS, CDR2 YYNGEE. DNA for the CDR3: TGTGCCAGCAGCGAGGGATCGGACCTTGGGGCCAACGTCCTGACTGTC. Its translation: CASSEGSDLGANVLTV.

This clonotype was seen repeatedly, ten times or more. The chain employs TRBV9 and TRBJ1-1; TRBD1 agrees at 7 bases. This CDR3 has 14 amino acids. The V and J ends lost 3 bases and 5 bases, in that order; junction bases with no gene match: 7. Germline V CDR1 and CDR2: SGDLS, YYNGEE. DNA of the CDR3: TGTGCCAGCAGCGATCCAGGGGGTTTGACTGAAGCTTTCTTT. Protein: CASSDPGGLTEAFF.

This clonotype was detected many times. The CDR3 loop is CASSPSGGPSSQPQHF. CDR3 nucleotides: TGTGCCAGCAGCCCCTCGGGGGGTCCCTCCAGTCAGCCCCAGCATTTT. The V gene is TRBV9, the J gene TRBJ1-5; tentatively, D is TRBD1 (5 bases). The CDR3 has 16 residues. CDR1 is SGDLS and CDR2 is YYNGEE in the germline V gene. V was shortened by 4 bases and J by 6 bases, with 20 bases between the two germline ends.

The table lists this clonotype with many counts. The J gene is TRBJ1-2, the V gene TRBV9; D might be TRBD1 (6 bases). V lost 0 bases and J lost 2, with 11 bases in between. This CDR3 region has 15 residues. In germline, CDR1 is SGDLS, CDR2 YYNGEE. CDR3 sequence (DNA): TGTGCCAGCAGCGTAGGGAGAGGACAGAACTATGGCTACACCTTC. This sequence encodes CASSVGRGQNYGYTF.

This clonotype has a count of ten or more. The chain uses TRBV9 and TRBJ2-3; 8 nucleotides align to TRBD2. Germline lookup yields CDR1 SGDLS and CDR2 YYNGEE. With V trimmed by 4 bases and J by 4 bases, 11 bases remained unmatched. This CDR3 comprises 16 residues. The CDR3 DNA reads TGTGCCAGCAGCACAGACGAGCGGGGGAGGGCAGATACGCAGTATTTT. This gives the protein CASSTDERGRADTQYF.

Relative to its sample, this clonotype is medium-sized. The chain recombines TRBV9 with TRBJ2-5; a weak D match, TRBD1 (5 bases). Between the trimmed V and J ends, which lost 0 bases and 1 base, there was a span of 7 bases. The CDR3 contains 14 residues. Per germline, CDR1 SGDLS and CDR2 YYNGEE. Here the CDR3 DNA reads TGTGCCAGCAGCGTAGGGGGCCTCCAAGAGACCCAGTACTTC. Protein: CASSVGGLQETQYF.

This clonotype was picked up many times. The J gene is TRBJ2-1, the V gene TRBV9; D may match TRBD1 or TRBD2 (5 bases each). Germline CDR1 is SGDLS and CDR2 is YYNGEE. The CDR3 is 12 amino acids. The V end lost 7 bases, the J end lost 12 bases, and 17 bases lay between the germline ends. CDR3 sequence reads: CASEAVGTRQFF. CDR3 bases: TGTGCCAGCGAGGCTGTTGGGACCAGGCAGTTCTTC.

This clonotype was recorded at least ten times. V is TRBV9 and J is TRBJ1-1, with D possibly matching TRBD1 (5 bases). The CDR3 contains 13 residues. Deletions cut 1 base from V and 7 bases from J, with 11 bases between. Germline values: CDR1 SGDLS, CDR2 YYNGEE. The CDR3 protein is CASSVQVDNEAFF. CDR3 nucleotides: TGTGCCAGCAGCGTACAAGTGGACAATGAAGCTTTCTTT.

This clonotype was seen at least ten times. This rearrangement joins TRBV6-2 or TRBV6-3 to TRBJ2-5; 9 positions agree with TRBD2. CDR3 length: 20 residues. CDR1 and CDR2 (germline): MNHEY, SVGEGT. J lost 1 base, V lost 8 bases, and 23 bases had no gene match. The CDR3 region has the DNA TGTGCCAGCCCCCGGGTAGCGGGGGATACCACGATGGGAATCCAAGAGACCCAGTACTTC. Amino acid sequence: CASPRVAGDTTMGIQETQYF.

The table lists this clonotype with many counts. The chain is built from TRBV9 and TRBJ2-3; 11 bases fit TRBD2. This CDR3 contains 16 residues. V shed 3 bases, J shed 4 bases, and the junction held 7 bases outside the gene matches. CDR1 and CDR2 from the germline V gene are SGDLS and YYNGEE. The CDR3, as DNA: TGTGCCAGCAGCGAGACTAGCGGGGTTTCTGCAGATACGCAGTATTTT. This translates into CASSETSGVSADTQYF.

This clonotype was counted at least ten times. The chain couples TRBV9 to TRBJ2-1, with 13 bases that match TRBD2. Germline V gives CDR1 SGDLS, CDR2 YYNGEE. This CDR3 region has 15 residues. The junction had 3 bases not matched to a gene; V was cut back by 3 bases and J by 6 bases. CDR3 protein: CASSGLAGGPNEQFF. CDR3 nucleotides: TGTGCCAGCAGCGGACTAGCGGGGGGTCCCAATGAGCAGTTCTTC.

The chain joins TRBV9 to TRBJ2-5; 7 nucleotides align to TRBD2. Per the germline V gene, CDR1 is SGDLS and CDR2 is YYNGEE. After removal of 0 bases from V and 3 bases from J, the junction contained 5 bases not matched to a gene. The CDR3 spans 15 residues. In nucleotides, the CDR3 is TGTGCCAGCAGCGTAGGAGGGAGCGGGAAAGAGACCCAGTACTTC. This translates into CASSVGGSGKETQYF.

By share, this clonotype counts as medium-sized. The gene calls are TRBV9 and TRBJ2-3, with D perhaps assigned TRBD1 or TRBD2 (5 bases each). V was shortened by 7 bases and J by 5 bases, with 14 bases between the two germline ends. From germline, CDR1 is SGDLS and CDR2 YYNGEE. The CDR3 extends over 13 amino acids. DNA of the CDR3: TGTGCCAGCGTCCGGGACGACCAAGATACGCAGTATTTT. The encoded protein is CASVRDDQDTQYF.

This clonotype showed up many times. The chain carries TRBV9 and TRBJ2-3, with D unclear. CDR1 is SGDLS, CDR2 YYNGEE, per germline. The germline V and J ends were trimmed by 4 bases and 3 bases, with 12 bases remaining between them. This CDR3 comprises 14 residues. CDR3 loop: CASSTMTLTDTQYF. CDR3 sequence (DNA): TGTGCCAGCAGCACCATGACACTGACAGATACGCAGTATTTT.

The gene calls are TRBV9 and TRBJ2-3, with unresolved D. Germline V gene sequence: CDR1 SGDLS, CDR2 YYNGEE. This CDR3 contains 13 residues. Trimming took off 2 bases at V and 3 bases at J, with 7 bases between the two ends. The CDR3 DNA reads as TGTGCCAGCAGCGTGTCACTAACAGATACGCAGTATTTT. Residues: CASSVSLTDTQYF.

This clonotype was seen more than once but under ten times. V is TRBV9 and J is TRBJ2-2; no firm D call. The CDR3 is 13 residues long. Trimming took 6 bases from V and 5 from J, leaving 11 bases between them. Germline V gene data show CDR1 as SGDLS and CDR2 as YYNGEE. CDR3 sequence (DNA): TGTGCCAGCACTCAGAGTCGGACCGGGGAGCTGTTTTTT. This translates into CASTQSRTGELFF. The variable domain in full, completed from reference TRBV9 and TRBJ2-2, reads DSGVTQTPKHLITATGQRVTLRCSPRSGDLSVYWYQQSLDQGLQFLIQYYNGEERAKGNILERFSAQQFPDLHSELNLSSLELGDSALYFCASTQSRTGELFFGEGSRLTVL.

This clonotype was detected many times. J is TRBJ1-5 and V is TRBV9, with D unclear. V dropped 0 bases and J dropped 5 bases, with 6 bases sitting between them. CDR1 SGDLS and CDR2 YYNGEE come from the germline V gene. This CDR3 has 13 residues. In DNA form, the CDR3 reads TGTGCCAGCAGCGTAGGAGGTTATCAGCCCCAGCATTTT. Amino acid sequence: CASSVGGYQPQHF.

Many counts were recorded for this clonotype. The CDR3 loop is CASTIKTLAGVAETQYF. The CDR3 DNA follows: TGTGCCAGCACCATCAAAACACTTGCGGGAGTAGCAGAGACCCAGTACTTC. This rearrangement joins TRBV21-1 to TRBJ2-5; the DNA was not compared with TRBD2, the D call given in the table. TRBV21-1 is recorded as a pseudogene. CDR3 size: 17 residues.

The chain carries TRBV9 and TRBJ2-1; 8 nucleotides match TRBD2. The CDR3 length is 14 residues. The germline V gene has CDR1 SGDLS and CDR2 YYNGEE. V lost 2 bases and J lost 9; bases outside the gene matches: 7. The chain's CDR3 is CASSVPGREAEQFF. CDR3 bases: TGTGCCAGCAGCGTCCCGGGGCGGGAGGCTGAGCAGTTCTTC.